This paragraph reports one T cell receptor (beta chain). The specificity of this receptor is unknown. The cohort comprised more than 550 healthy bone marrow donors. At the time of sampling, every cohort member was nominally healthy, though immune exposures that went unrecorded were likely present. The donor tested CMV seropositive and was one of the 289 seropositive cohort members. A peripheral blood sample was collected from each donor, and TCR beta sequencing was performed on peripheral blood mononuclear cells. The Qiagen DNeasy Blood Extraction Kit was used to extract genomic DNA from the blood cell samples. This sample stems from a study of cytomegalovirus exposure and HLA in healthy donors (dated by TCRdb to the late 2010s). Notes on the research overall: According to an earlier analysis of 550 to 750 of the donors, some 170 million T cells yielded roughly 110 million unique TCR beta sequences and approximately 300 Gb of sequence data. Among some 400 genotyped donors of the cohort, an average of roughly 240,000 unique TCR beta nucleotide sequences were sequenced per donor, around 20% of them non-productive. A few DR-DQ haplotypes were handled as single units for association and clustering because linkage in the cohort was strong. The number of typed donors differed by locus: 629-630 for A, B, C, DRB1 and DQB1; approximately 520 for DQA1; 600 to 610 for DPA1; and approximately 450 for DPB1. An earlier analysis of roughly 600 of the donors used high-throughput TCR beta sequencing to judge whether each TCR beta V gene segment behaved as functional or pseudogenic. High-throughput TCR immunosequencing, statistical association of individual TCRs with disease status, and machine learning were combined to predict cytomegalovirus infection status. A separate validation cohort of 100 to 150 different subjects was used in addition to the roughly 620-subject first cohort. In the later analysis, no new phenotypic data were used to find candidate immune exposures; instead, reliance was placed on TCR beta sequences and their occurrence across donors. HLA typing included class I and class II loci at four-digit resolution. Among the roughly 400 genotyped donors, about 83% belonged to the genetic ancestry cluster associated with self-reported Caucasian donors. In a later analysis, previously published TCR beta repertoires from fewer than 750 donors were re-analyzed and high-resolution HLA genotyping was added so that TCR occurrence patterns could be studied. Alongside the repertoire data, information on donor age, sex, ethnicity and CMV serostatus was compiled. The study aimed to test whether cataloging public T cell receptors could reveal signatures of past pathogen exposure. Every discovery cohort repertoire had been produced on one sequencing platform. A later genetic analysis used genome-wide SNP genotypes for about 60% of the 666 donors, treating that subset as a discovery cohort. About 300 gigabases of sequencing data and tens of millions of unique TCR sequences were included in an early release covering about 600 HLA-typed donors. The T cell repertoires of around 670 subjects were profiled by immunosequencing and related to cytomegalovirus serostatus. General findings and caveats noted by the study authors: When HLA alleles, especially DR and DQ, strongly co-occurred, attributing TCR associations to individual alleles was difficult. Over 15 rarely observed V segments, including chromosome 9 orphons, were excluded from the earlier analysis of several hundred of the donors because counts were too low. This cohort had only TCR beta chains sequenced, and the lack of alpha or paired-chain data limited which features could be detected. A further reported finding was that TCR beta sequences accurately predicted the HLA-A and HLA-B alleles for most subjects in the first cohort. An association between a missense DCLRE1C variant and V-gene and J-gene trimming of TCR beta chains was found in a later genetic analysis and replicated in an independent cohort. According to a later analysis, most CMV-associated TCR beta chains appeared to be HLA-restricted, and the HLA associations seemed to be driven largely by CMV exposure. At a false discovery rate of 0.05, a later analysis linked under 20,000 TCR beta sequences to specific HLA alleles. The sequencing pipeline was judged likely to have produced a cluster of highly shared sequence variants as a technical artifact. In the study, approximately 160 TCR beta chains were listed as associated with cytomegalovirus. Several of the top co-occurrence clusters appeared to be linked to parvovirus B19, influenza, CMV and Epstein-Barr virus, according to a later analysis. Compared with equally common non-associated chains, HLA-associated TCR beta chains in a later analysis were more clonally expanded and had lower generation probabilities. Broadly in line with IMGT annotations, most TCR beta V segments showed up in productive rearrangements about 90% or about 30% of the time in an earlier analysis of 450 to 600 of the donors. The presence/absence analyses assumed that sequencing depth was roughly uniform across donors, and that assumption may not be true. While some public TCRs were present in many individuals, most TCR sequences turned up only very rarely across donors. In a later analysis, TCR association rates were found to vary across HLA loci, with the most associated TCRs seen for DRB1 alleles and the fewest for HLA-C alleles. For the cohort, immune exposure information was limited to CMV serostatus. Correlated functional status among segregating V segments might be attributable to linkage disequilibrium, but an unknown experimental factor could not be ruled out. The authors suggested that the approach could potentially be extended to other disease states and immunological phenotypes. Because HLA typing was unavailable for some donors at each locus, only the typed subset was used in association tests. A few of the identified cytomegalovirus-associated TCR beta chains were confirmed in vitro to be specific for cytomegalovirus antigens. The classifier was reported to diagnose cytomegalovirus status with high specificity and sensitivity in both the original and validation cohorts. In a later genetic analysis, fewer N-insertions in productive TCRs were reported among donors in an Asian-associated ancestry cluster than the approximately 710-donor mean.

Library preparation used the immunoSEQ multiplex PCR assay. A mixture of 60 forward primers for TCR Vbeta segments and 13 reverse primers for TCR Jbeta segments was used in the multiplex PCR. The CDR3 region of rearranged TCR beta genes was amplified from genomic DNA by a multiplex PCR assay. The amplified TCR beta libraries were sequenced on the Illumina HiSeq System as 87-base-pair reads. Turning to the authors' computational methods: A later analysis counted approximately 74 million unique TCR beta chains across the 650 to 700 repertoires, and around 12 million of these chains were shared by at least two donors. To remove PCR and sequencing errors, raw reads were error-corrected and collapsed into unique sequences using a nearest-neighbor algorithm that merged closely related sequences. V, D and J gene segments were assigned by aligning CDR3 sequences to IMGT reference sequences. For a sequence to be retained, at least a six-nucleotide match to both a V gene segment and a J gene segment was required. A rearrangement was called productive if the CDR3 had no stop codons and remained in frame with V and J, and every other rearrangement was called non-productive. Following IMGT convention, CDR3 was defined as the stretch from the second conserved V-encoded cysteine to the conserved J-encoded phenylalanine. The earlier analysis of a few hundred of the donors excluded sequences that lacked an unambiguous match to a single V gene segment. In an earlier analysis of some 590 of the donors, a V segment was called functional when productive rearrangements were above 56.7%, and segregating when the standard deviation between donors exceeded 5%. A statistical classification framework was built for diagnosing cytomegalovirus status from the catalog of TCR beta chain sequences. A later analysis assigned V and J genes by comparing TCR nucleotide sequences with IMGT/GENE-DB human TR gene sequences. A later analysis assigned CDR3 sequences and most-parsimonious VDJ recombination scenarios with the TCRdist pipeline. In a later analysis, every TCR beta chain was defined by the combination of its CDR3 amino acid sequence and its V-gene family, and reads without a unique V-gene family were dropped. As a way to deal with suspected cross-contamination and a sequencing artifact, a later analysis dropped hundreds of nucleotide sequences that were highly shared and had low generation probability. In a later analysis, a clonal expansion index was calculated for each public chain from normalized within-repertoire ranks of inferred template counts. Generation probabilities in a later analysis came from a VDJ recombination model fitted to out-of-frame rearrangements, and those results were checked against IGoR. In a later analysis, hypergeometric tests were used to score TCR-TCR, TCR-HLA and TCR-CMV co-occurrence, with a repertoire-size bias correction applied to TCR pairs. In a later analysis, false discovery rates were estimated by permuting HLA or CMV assignments 20 times. In a later analysis, co-occurring TCRs were grouped with DBSCAN, and TCRdist sequence similarity was added when clustering was performed within HLA-allele-positive subsets. For co-occurrence clustering, repertoires with fewer than 30,000 or more than 120,000 public chains were excluded, along with five or six repertoires with anomalous nucleotide sharing. Sourced from immuneACCESS, this table was stored by TCRdb with only in-frame sequences that have V and J called. A share of the clones is absent; for the studies checked, an unresolved V gene accounts for under half, and the remainder has no known explanation. V and J calls and clone size come straight from that table; D and trimming were deduced from the DNA. Per the sample table, the count is 100,000 to 150,000 clones. The ten most abundant clones make up 1.5% to 2% of the sample.

Sequencing was carried out using PBMCs. This sequence originates from a woman aged 40 to 49 in good health and CMV-seropositive.

At the DNA level, the sequence is TGTGCCTGGAGTCCTGGGGGGGAGCAGTACTTC. Protein translation: CAWSPGGEQYF. The rearrangement combines TRBV30 with TRBJ2-7, and possibly TRBD2, on 6 matching bases. The CDR3, from cysteine to phenylalanine, totals 11 residues. Of all the DNA, just the CDR3 is kept, 33 bases in frame from base 1. CDR1 GTSNPN and CDR2 SVGIG are derived from the germline V gene (reference sequence). Trimming costs V 2 bases and J 7 bases, and their ends lie 9 bases apart.